The 21 T cell receptor beta chains below all came from one sample that was sequenced in a study of human T cells and chemical hapten exposure. The time point here: pre-sensitization, week 0. Treatment described: therapeutic diphenylcyclopropenone sensitization with weekly scalp DPC. MiXCR, applied by TCRdb to the RACE reads, yields one record per CDR3 protein. This table holds tens of thousands of distinct CDR3 sequences, around a tenth found once. Sequencing was performed on whole blood, taken in connection with sensitization to the hapten diphenylcyclopropenone (DPC). These receptors were obtained from a woman in her 40s with alopecia areata. Some clones in this sample may be carry-over from other donors' samples.

This clonotype was found many times. The V and J genes are TRBV5-1 and TRBJ2-5; D might be TRBD1 (6 bases). V was cut by 0 bases and J by 3 bases, with 9 bases left in between. The CDR3 totals 14 residues. Looked up from germline, CDR1 is SGHRS and CDR2 is YFSETQ. CDR3 in amino acids: CASSLGTAEETQYF. The CDR3 bases are TGCGCCAGCAGCTTGGGGACAGCCGAAGAGACCCAGTACTTC.

V is TRBV12-3 or TRBV12-4 and J is TRBJ1-6; D is perhaps TRBD1 (5 bases). This CDR3 region has 16 residues. V gave up 6 bases and J gave up 0 bases, with 12 bases separating them. The CDR3 protein is CASSMGGVSYNSPLHF. In DNA, the CDR3 is TGTGCCAGCAGCATGGGGGGGGTCTCCTATAATTCACCCCTCCACTTT.

In this sample, this clonotype turned up many times. This chain joins TRBV6-1 and TRBJ2-3; 10 positions match TRBD2. With 6 bases clipped from V and 2 bases from J, the junction kept 17 bases outside the gene matches. Germline CDR1 reads MNHNS; CDR2 reads SASEGT. The CDR3 covers 19 residues. The CDR3 region is CASRLHLSGGAPYTDTQYF. The DNA for the CDR3 is TGTGCCAGCAGGCTCCACTTGAGCGGGGGGGCCCCATACACAGATACGCAGTATTTT.

The table lists this clonotype with a few counts. DNA of the CDR3: TGCAGTGCTAGTAACCAATGGGCTTTCTTT. Protein sequence: CSASNQWAFF. The chain recombines TRBV20-1 with TRBJ1-1; no clear D. Trimming left V 3 bases short and J 11 bases short, with 10 bases between. CDR3 length: 10 residues. Germline V lookup: CDR1 DFQATT, CDR2 SNEGSKA (reference sequence).

This clonotype was observed a single time. At one boundary the junction diverges from the germline segment, which might be a read error. The CDR3 is CASSLGEVDNNEAFF. Here the CDR3 DNA reads TGCGCCAGCAGCTTGGGGGAGGTGGATAACAATGAAGCTTTCTTT. The chain joins TRBV5-1 to TRBJ1-1; D is ambiguous. The CDR3 is 15 residues long. Germline V CDR1 and CDR2: SGHRS, YFSETQ.

This clonotype was picked up many times. V gene TRBV29-1 combines with J gene TRBJ2-1; weak D call: TRBD2 (6 bases). The germline CDR1 and CDR2 sequences are SQVTM and ANQGSEA. The CDR3 extends over 12 amino acids. Deletions cut 3 bases from V and 4 bases from J, with 7 bases between. The CDR3 sequence: CSVEGGYNEQFF. In DNA, the CDR3 is TGCAGCGTTGAGGGGGGATACAATGAGCAGTTCTTC.

This clonotype was counted ten times or more. The chain combines TRBV12-3 or TRBV12-4 with TRBJ1-1; the D is unclear. There are 13 residues in the CDR3. The germline V and J ends were trimmed by 3 bases and 4 bases, with 9 bases remaining between them. DNA of the CDR3: TGTGCCAGCAGTTTTAATGTGGGCACTGAAGCTTTCTTT. Protein product: CASSFNVGTEAFF.

The rearrangement joins TRBV15 to TRBJ1-6; weak D call: TRBD1 (6 bases). With 5 bases removed from V and 10 bases from J, the gap between germline ends came to 21 bases. Germline V CDR1 and CDR2: LNHNV, YYDKDF (reference sequence). There are 16 residues in the CDR3. The DNA of the CDR3 is TGTGCCACCAGCTCCCTTCTGGGGGGGCTGGGATCACCCCTCCACTTT. Protein sequence: CATSSLLGGLGSPLHF. The full variable domain, rest sourced from reference TRBV15 and TRBJ1-6, is DAMVIQNPRYQVTQFGKPVTLSCSQTLNHNVMYWYQQKSSQAPKLLFHYYDKDFNNEADTPDNFQSRRPNTSFCFLDIRSPGLGDTAMYLCATSSLLGGLGSPLHFGNGTRLTVT.

The chain couples TRBV5-6 to TRBJ1-6; D is ambiguous. CDR1 is SGHDT, CDR2 YYEEEE, per germline. The CDR3 is made up of 17 amino acids. Trimming took off 0 bases at V and 0 bases at J, with 10 bases between the two ends. The CDR3 loop reads CASSLVMASSYNSPLHF. CDR3 sequence (DNA): TGTGCCAGCAGCTTGGTTATGGCCAGCTCCTATAATTCACCCCTCCACTTT.

The V and J genes are TRBV3-1 and TRBJ1-2; no clear D gene. CDR1 and CDR2 (germline): LGHDT, YNNKEL (reference sequence). The V gene lost 4 bases and the J gene lost 5 bases, with 17 bases spanning the gap. This CDR3 region has 15 residues. The CDR3: CASSPLMVPRYGYTF. DNA of the CDR3: TGTGCCAGCAGCCCTCTGATGGTTCCTAGATATGGCTACACCTTC.

Note on this clonotype: A much more abundant neighbour one base away suggests this may be a read error. The chain links TRBV5-8 to TRBJ2-4; 9 bases align to TRBD1. Germline loops: CDR1 SGHTS, CDR2 YDEGEE. The CDR3 has 16 amino acids. The CDR3 sequence: CVSSFRDRVSKNIQYF. The CDR3 DNA reads TGTGTCAGCAGCTTCCGGGACAGGGTATCCAAAAACATTCAGTACTTC.

This clonotype was counted at least ten times. The chain is built from TRBV18 and TRBJ2-7; D unresolved. The CDR3 length is 15 residues. Trimming shortened V by 6 bases and J by 4 bases, and 19 bases separated the two germline ends. The V gene's germline CDR1 is KGHSH and CDR2 LQKENI. The chain's CDR3 is CASSPPTSETYEQYF. The CDR3 nucleotides read TGTGCCAGCTCCCCCCCGACAAGCGAAACATACGAGCAGTACTTC.

The V gene is TRBV11-1, the J gene TRBJ1-1; 7 bases agree with TRBD1. Germline CDR1 reads SGHAT; CDR2 reads FQDESV (reference sequence). The CDR3 is 15 residues long. Unmatched junction bases numbered 9, after V lost 2 bases and J lost 6 bases. CDR3 bases: TGTGCCAGCAGCTTATTGGGACAGCCCACTCCTGAAGCTTTCTTT. Encoded protein: CASSLLGQPTPEAFF.

V gene TRBV7-8 combines with J gene TRBJ1-5; 9 bases align to TRBD1. CDR1 and CDR2 (germline): SGHVS, FQNEAQ. V lost 6 bases and J lost 0; bases outside the gene matches: 9. This CDR3 comprises 17 residues. For the CDR3, the DNA is TGTGCCAGCAGGCAGGACAGGGGCTTACCTAGCAATCAGCCCCAGCATTTT. Translating it yields CASRQDRGLPSNQPQHF.

This clonotype was seen at least ten times. The V call is TRBV20-1, the J call TRBJ1-1, with TRBD1 identical over 7 bases. The germline V gene encodes CDR1 DFQATT and CDR2 SNEGSKA (reference sequence). V shed 3 bases, J shed 5 bases, and the junction held 6 bases outside the gene matches. The CDR3 loop spans 13 amino acids. The CDR3 protein is CSARTDRETEAFF. The CDR3 DNA reads as TGCAGTGCTAGGACTGACAGGGAGACTGAAGCTTTCTTT.

This clonotype was counted ten times or more. This chain links TRBV6-5 with TRBJ1-6; D unclear. V was trimmed by 2 bases and J by 9 bases, leaving 11 bases between them. This CDR3 has 14 amino acids. In germline, CDR1 is MNHEY, CDR2 SVGAGI. The CDR3 sequence: CASSYGQVRSPLHF. The CDR3 coding sequence is TGTGCCAGCAGTTACGGCCAGGTCCGTTCACCCCTCCACTTT.

This clonotype was observed many times. This chain connects TRBV7-9 to TRBJ2-7, with no clear D. Trimming cost V 5 bases and J 5 bases, with 16 bases left between them. This CDR3 is 14 amino acids long. The V gene's germline CDR1 is SEHNR and CDR2 FQNEAQ (reference sequence). CDR3 DNA sequence: TGTGCCAGCAGCCAAATTCACACGAGAGACGAGCAGTACTTC. It codes for CASSQIHTRDEQYF.

There are many counts of this clonotype. The rearrangement links TRBV4-1 to TRBJ2-1; 9 bases align to TRBD2. The CDR3 runs to 19 residues. Germline V gives CDR1 MGHRA, CDR2 YSYEKL. Losses at the gene ends were 3 bases for V and 0 bases for J; bases not matched to a gene: 12. CDR3 bases: TGCGCCAGCAGCCACCTTACCGGGGGAGCGGGGGGCTCCTACAATGAGCAGTTCTTC. Encoded protein: CASSHLTGGAGGSYNEQFF.

Regarding this clonotype: A much more abundant neighbour one base away suggests this may be a read error. The chain carries TRBV4-1 and TRBJ1-6; 8 bases are a match to TRBD1. Unmatched junction bases numbered 7, after V lost 3 bases and J lost 6 bases. CDR3 length equals 16 residues. Germline CDR1 and CDR2: MGHRA and YSYEKL. The CDR3 region has the DNA TGCGCCAGCAGCCACGATCCGGGACAGGCTAATTCACCCCTCCACTTT. This gives the protein CASSHDPGQANSPLHF.

This CDR3 reads CASSFLGQGRQETQYF. DNA for the CDR3: TGTGCCAGCAGCTTCCTGGGACAGGGCAGGCAAGAGACCCAGTACTTC. The chain links TRBV5-6 to TRBJ2-5; 9 bases agree with TRBD1. The CDR3 totals 16 residues. The V segment lost 2 bases and the J segment 2 bases; nucleotides outside the gene matches: 7. The germline CDR1 and CDR2 sequences are SGHDT and YYEEEE.

The rearrangement joins TRBV27 to TRBJ2-3; D ambiguous. Germline V gene sequence: CDR1 MNHEY, CDR2 SMNVEV (reference sequence). Trimming left V 4 bases short and J 0 bases short, with 5 bases between. The CDR3 contains 13 residues. CDR3 loop: CASSYASTDTQYF. CDR3 DNA sequence: TGTGCCAGCAGTTACGCTAGCACAGATACGCAGTATTTT.